This entry features one T cell receptor beta chain sequence. Antigen specificity is unknown. The sample comes from a study of T cell responses to AZD1222 COVID-19 vaccine. Libraries were prepared by immunoSEQ multiplex PCR; TCRdb keeps only in-frame clonotypes and omits some of them. This table has under 80,000 clones, around 90% appearing once. Study conclusions and caveats: Recipients of AZD1222 seropositive at baseline numbered only 6 or 7. Targets within unmutated variant regions were reportedly found for nearly half of spike-specific TCRs. Receipt of two AZD1222 doses was followed by a rise in Spike-specific TCR breadth and depth.

Germline CDR1 and CDR2: LNHDA and SQIVND (reference sequence). Trimming took off 7 bases at V and 0 bases at J, with 7 bases between the two ends. The CDR3 sequence is 14 residues long. This receptor was taken from an adult who received the AZD1222 COVID-19 vaccine. V gene TRBV19 combines with J gene TRBJ1-6; D is uncertain. Sequenced here: peripheral blood, sampled 28 days after the second AZD1222 dose. This chain's CDR3 is CASKASSYNSPLHF. In DNA, the CDR3 is TGTGCCAGTAAGGCCAGCTCCTATAATTCACCCCTCCACTTT.